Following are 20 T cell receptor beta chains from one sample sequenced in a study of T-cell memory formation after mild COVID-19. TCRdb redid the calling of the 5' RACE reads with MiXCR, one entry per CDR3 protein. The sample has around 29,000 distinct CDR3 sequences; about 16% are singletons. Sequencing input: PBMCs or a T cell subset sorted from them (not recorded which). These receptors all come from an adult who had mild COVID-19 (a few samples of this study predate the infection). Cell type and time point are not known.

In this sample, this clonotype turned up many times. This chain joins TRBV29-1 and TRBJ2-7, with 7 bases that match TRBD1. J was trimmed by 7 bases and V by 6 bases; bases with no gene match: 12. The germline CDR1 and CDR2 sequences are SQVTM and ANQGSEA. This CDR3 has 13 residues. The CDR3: CSVSGGQYAEQYF. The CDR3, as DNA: TGCAGCGTCTCAGGGGGACAATACGCGGAGCAGTACTTC.

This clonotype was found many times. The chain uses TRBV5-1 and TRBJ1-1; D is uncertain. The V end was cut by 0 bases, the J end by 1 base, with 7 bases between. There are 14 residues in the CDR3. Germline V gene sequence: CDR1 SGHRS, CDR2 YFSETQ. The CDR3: CASSLVVENTEAFF. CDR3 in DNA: TGCGCCAGCAGCTTGGTGGTAGAGAACACTGAAGCTTTCTTT.

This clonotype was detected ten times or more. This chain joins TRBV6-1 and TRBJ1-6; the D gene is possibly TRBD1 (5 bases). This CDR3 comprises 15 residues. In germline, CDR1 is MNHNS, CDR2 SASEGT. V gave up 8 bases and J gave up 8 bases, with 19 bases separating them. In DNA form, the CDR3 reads TGTGCCAGCCGCAGCGGAGGGAGAGGGGATTCACCCCTCCACTTT. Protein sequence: CASRSGGRGDSPLHF.

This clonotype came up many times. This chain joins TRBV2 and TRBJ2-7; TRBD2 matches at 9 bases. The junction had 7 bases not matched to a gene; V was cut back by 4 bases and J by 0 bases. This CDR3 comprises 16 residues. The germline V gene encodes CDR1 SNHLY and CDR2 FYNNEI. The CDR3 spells CASSGGLAGSSYEQYF. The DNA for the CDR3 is TGTGCCAGCAGTGGAGGGCTAGCGGGGTCCTCCTACGAGCAGTACTTC.

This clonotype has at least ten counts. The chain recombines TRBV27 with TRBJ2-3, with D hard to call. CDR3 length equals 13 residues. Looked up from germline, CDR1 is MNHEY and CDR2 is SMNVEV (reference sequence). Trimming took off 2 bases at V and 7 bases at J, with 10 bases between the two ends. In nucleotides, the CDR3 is TGTGCCAGCAGTTTAGGTCTGGTCTATACGCAGTATTTT. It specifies CASSLGLVYTQYF.

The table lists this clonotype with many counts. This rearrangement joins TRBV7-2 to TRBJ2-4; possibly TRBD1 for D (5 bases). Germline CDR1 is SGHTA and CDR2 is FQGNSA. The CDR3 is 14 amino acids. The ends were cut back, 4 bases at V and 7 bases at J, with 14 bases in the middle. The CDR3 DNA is TGTGCCAGCAGCTCAGGGATTCTGGGCAACATTCAGTACTTC. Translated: CASSSGILGNIQYF.

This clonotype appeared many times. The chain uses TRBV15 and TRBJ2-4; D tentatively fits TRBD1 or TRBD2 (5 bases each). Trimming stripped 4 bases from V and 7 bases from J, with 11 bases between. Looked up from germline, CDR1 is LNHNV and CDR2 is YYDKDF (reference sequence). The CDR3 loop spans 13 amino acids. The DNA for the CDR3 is TGTGCCACCAGCACGGGGCCGCGGAACATTCAGTACTTC. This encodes CATSTGPRNIQYF.

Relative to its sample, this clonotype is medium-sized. CDR3 in DNA: TGTGCCAGCAGCTTGAACCCGGTTCAGACCCAGTACTTC. This sequence encodes CASSLNPVQTQYF. The chain is built from TRBV7-9 and TRBJ2-5; D call uncertain. This CDR3 is 13 amino acids long. CDR1 and CDR2 (germline): SEHNR, FQNEAQ (reference sequence). Trimming took 3 bases from V and 6 from J, leaving 11 bases between them.

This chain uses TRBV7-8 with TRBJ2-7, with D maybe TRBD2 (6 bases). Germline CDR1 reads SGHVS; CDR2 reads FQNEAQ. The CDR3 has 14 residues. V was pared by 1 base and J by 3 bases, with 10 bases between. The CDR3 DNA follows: TGTGCCAGCAGCTTAGTGGGGGGTCTCTACGAGCAGTACTTC. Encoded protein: CASSLVGGLYEQYF.

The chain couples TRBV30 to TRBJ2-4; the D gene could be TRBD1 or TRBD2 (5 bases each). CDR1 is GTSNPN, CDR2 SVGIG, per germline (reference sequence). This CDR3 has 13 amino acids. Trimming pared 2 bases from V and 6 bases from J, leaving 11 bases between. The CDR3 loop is CAWSSGPLNIQYF. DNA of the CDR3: TGTGCCTGGAGTTCGGGACCGCTAAACATTCAGTACTTC. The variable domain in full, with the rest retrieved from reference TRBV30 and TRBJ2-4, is SQTIHQWPATLVQPVGSPLSLECTVEGTSNPNLYWYRQAAGRGLQLLFYSVGIGQISSEVPQNLSASRPQDRQFILSSKKLLLSDSGFYLCAWSSGPLNIQYFGAGTRLSVL.

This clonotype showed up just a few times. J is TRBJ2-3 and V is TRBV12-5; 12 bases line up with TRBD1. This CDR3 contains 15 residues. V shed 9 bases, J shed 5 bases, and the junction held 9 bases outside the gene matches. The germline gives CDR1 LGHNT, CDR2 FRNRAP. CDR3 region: CASRPRDRGQDTQYF. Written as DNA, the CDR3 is TGTGCTAGCAGGCCCCGGGACAGGGGGCAAGATACGCAGTATTTT.

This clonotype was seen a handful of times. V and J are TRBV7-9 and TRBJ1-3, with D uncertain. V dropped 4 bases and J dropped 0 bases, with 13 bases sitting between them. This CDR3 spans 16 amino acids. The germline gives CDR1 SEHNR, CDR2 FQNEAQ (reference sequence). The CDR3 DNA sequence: TGTGCCAGCAGCTCTGGGTCGGTCTACTCTGGAAACACCATATATTTT. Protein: CASSSGSVYSGNTIYF.

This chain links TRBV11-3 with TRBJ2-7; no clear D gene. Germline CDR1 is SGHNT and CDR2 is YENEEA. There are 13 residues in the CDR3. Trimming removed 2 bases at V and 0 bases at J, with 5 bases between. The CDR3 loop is CASSLQVSYEQYF. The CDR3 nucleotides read TGTGCCAGCAGCTTACAGGTCTCCTACGAGCAGTACTTC. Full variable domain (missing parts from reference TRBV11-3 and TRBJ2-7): EAGVVQSPRYKIIEKKQPVAFWCNPISGHNTLYWYLQNLGQGPELLIRYENEEAVDDSQLPKDRFSAERLKGVDSTLKIQPAELGDSAVYLCASSLQVSYEQYFGPGTRLTVT.

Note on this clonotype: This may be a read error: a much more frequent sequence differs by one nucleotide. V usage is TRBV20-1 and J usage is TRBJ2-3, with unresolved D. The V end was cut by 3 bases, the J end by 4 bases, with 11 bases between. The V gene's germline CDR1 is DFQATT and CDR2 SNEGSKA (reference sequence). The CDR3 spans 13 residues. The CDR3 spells CSASPTGADTQYF. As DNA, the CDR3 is TGCAGTGCTAGTCCCACGGGCGCAGATACGCAGTATTTT.

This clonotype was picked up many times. CDR3 nucleotides: TGTGCCAGCAGCCTCGGGGGGTTCTCCTACAATGAGCAGTTCTTC. This sequence encodes CASSLGGFSYNEQFF. The gene calls are TRBV7-6 and TRBJ2-1; TRBD2 agrees at 7 bases. Germline V gene lookup returns CDR1 SGHVS and CDR2 FNYEAQ. V lost 5 bases to trimming and J lost 0 bases; unmatched junction nucleotides: 4. The CDR3 extends over 15 amino acids.

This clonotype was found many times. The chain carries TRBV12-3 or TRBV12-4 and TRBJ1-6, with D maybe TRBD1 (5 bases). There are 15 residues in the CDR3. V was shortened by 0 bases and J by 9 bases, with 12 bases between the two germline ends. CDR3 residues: CASSLAQGDSSPLHF. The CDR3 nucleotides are TGTGCCAGCAGTTTAGCCCAGGGCGATTCTTCACCCCTCCACTTT.

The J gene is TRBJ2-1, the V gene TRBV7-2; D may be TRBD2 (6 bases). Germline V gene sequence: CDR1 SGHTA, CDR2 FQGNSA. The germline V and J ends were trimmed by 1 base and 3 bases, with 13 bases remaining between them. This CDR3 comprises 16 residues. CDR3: CASSLGWLANYNEQFF. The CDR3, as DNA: TGTGCCAGCAGCTTAGGGTGGCTAGCGAACTACAATGAGCAGTTCTTC.

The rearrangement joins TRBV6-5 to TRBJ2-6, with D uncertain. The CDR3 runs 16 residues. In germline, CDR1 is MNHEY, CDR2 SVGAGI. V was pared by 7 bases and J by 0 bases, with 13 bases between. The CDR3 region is CASTRYSSSGANVLTF. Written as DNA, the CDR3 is TGTGCCAGCACCCGTTACAGCTCCTCTGGGGCCAACGTCCTGACTTTC.

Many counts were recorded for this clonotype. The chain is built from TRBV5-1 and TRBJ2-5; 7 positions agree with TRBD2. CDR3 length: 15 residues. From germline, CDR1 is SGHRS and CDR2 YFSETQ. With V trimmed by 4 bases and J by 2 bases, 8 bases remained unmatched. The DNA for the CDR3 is TGCGCCAGCAGCGCAGCCGGGGGACTACAAGAGACCCAGTACTTC. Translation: CASSAAGGLQETQYF.

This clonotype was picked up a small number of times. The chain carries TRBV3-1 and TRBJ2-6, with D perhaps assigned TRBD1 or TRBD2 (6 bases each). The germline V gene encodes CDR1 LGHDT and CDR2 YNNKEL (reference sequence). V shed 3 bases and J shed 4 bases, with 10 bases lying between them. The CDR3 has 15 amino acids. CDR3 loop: CASSQRGAGANVLTF. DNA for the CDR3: TGTGCCAGCAGCCAGAGGGGGGCCGGGGCCAACGTCCTGACTTTC.